This is a list of T cell receptor beta chains from one sample in a study of vaccination effects on CD4 cells after COVID-19. Data came from immunoSEQ multiplex PCR; TCRdb stores just in-frame clones and leaves some out. The repertoire includes around 50,000 clones, around 80% of them detected once, and approximately 5.6% sits in the top ten. These receptors have no identified antigens. Sequenced material: CD4+ T cells from PBMCs cultured without peptide, taken after COVID-19 vaccination. Receptors were obtained from a human donor who had a prior SARS-CoV-2 infection. The CDR3 runs from the conserved cysteine through the conserved F or W. Fields, in order: D gene, V gene, clone size, J gene, CDR3 DNA, CDR3 protein. The D gene is left open where the match is weak. The size field is filled for only some rows; it gives once, few, many or a size class.

>NA|TRBV3-1/TRBV3-2|NA|TRBJ2-5
TGTGCCAGCAGCCACGGGCTGTTGGATAGCCAAGAGACCCAGTACTTC
CASSHGLLDSQETQYF
>NA|TRBV5-6|NA|TRBJ2-6
TGTGCCAGCAGCTTGCCCGGACGGTCTGGGGCCAACGTCCTGACTTTC
CASSLPGRSGANVLTF
>NA|TRBV15|NA|TRBJ2-2
TGTGCCACCAGCATCTCGGGATGGGGTGAGAACACCGGGGAGCTGTTTTTT
CATSISGWGENTGELFF
>TRBD2|TRBV5-1|few|TRBJ2-3
TGCGCCAGCAGCGAAAAAGCGGGGTTCACAGATACGCAGTATTTT
CASSEKAGFTDTQYF
>NA|TRBV7-9|few|TRBJ1-1
TGTGCCAGCAGCTTAGGAGGAAGGGGTGGGAATGCTTTCTTT
CASSLGGRGGNAFF
>NA|TRBV7-8|NA|TRBJ2-7
TGTGCCAGCAGCTTACTTGGGCGTTTTGAGCAGTACTTC
CASSLLGRFEQYF
>TRBD2|TRBV6-5|NA|TRBJ2-1
TGTGCCAGCAGTTACGCGGGGGGGGATCAGAATGAGCAGTTCTTC
CASSYAGGDQNEQFF
>NA|TRBV5-1|NA|TRBJ2-3
TGCGCCAGCAGCTTTCAAGGCCGGGCAGATACGCAGTATTTT
CASSFQGRADTQYF
>NA|TRBV4-1|once|TRBJ2-7
TGCGCCAGCAGCCAGCAGGTTCTGGGCGAGCAGTACTTC
CASSQQVLGEQYF
>NA|TRBV2|few|TRBJ1-2
TGTGCCAGCAGTGTAGGAGGGCTTGGTGGCTACACCTTC
CASSVGGLGGYTF
>NA|TRBV15|NA|TRBJ2-5
TGTGCCACCAGCAGAGATATAAACCAAGAGACCCAGTACTTC
CATSRDINQETQYF
>NA|TRBV4-2|NA|TRBJ2-2
TGTGCCAGCAGCCAATCCCCGGGCAGAGGGAACACCGGGGAGCTGTTTTTT
CASSQSPGRGNTGELFF
>NA|TRBV27|once|TRBJ2-6
TGTGCCAGCAGTAGGGCCTCCGGGGCCAACGTCCTGACTTTC
CASSRASGANVLTF
>TRBD2|TRBV7-2|NA|TRBJ2-5
TGTGCCAGCAGCTTAATGGGGGGGGTTGCAGAGACCCAGTACTTC
CASSLMGGVAETQYF
>TRBD2|TRBV5-4|NA|TRBJ2-5
TGTGCCAGCAGCTTGGGTTGGGGGGGATTTGAGACCCAGTACTTC
CASSLGWGGFETQYF
>NA|TRBV19|NA|TRBJ1-1
TGTGCCAGTAGTACCCCGGGACTTCTGAACACTGAAGCTTTCTTT
CASSTPGLLNTEAFF
>NA|TRBV5-1|NA|TRBJ1-4
TGCGCCAGCAGCTTGGGGGGTGGTAATGAAAAACTGTTTTTT
CASSLGGGNEKLFF
>NA|TRBV5-1|NA|TRBJ1-4
TGCGCCAGCAGCTTGGGTTCCGGAGAAAGATTTGAAAAACTGTTTTTT
CASSLGSGERFEKLFF
>TRBD1|TRBV24-1|few|TRBJ2-2
TGTGCCACCAGTTCCATGACAGGGTACAACACCGGGGAGCTGTTTTTT
CATSSMTGYNTGELFF
>TRBD1|TRBV18|NA|TRBJ2-7
TGTGCCAGCTCACCGTACTCGTTTGCGACAGGGGCCGAGCAGTACTTC
CASSPYSFATGAEQYF
>TRBD1|TRBV6-2/TRBV6-3|few|TRBJ2-3
TGTGCCAGCAGTTATAAATCAGGGGGCGACGGCACAGATACGCAGTATTTT
CASSYKSGGDGTDTQYF
>NA|TRBV5-6|once|TRBJ2-5
TGTGCCAGCAGCCCGCTCCCCGGAGGTGAGACCCAGTACTTC
CASSPLPGGETQYF
>TRBD1|TRBV19|NA|TRBJ1-1
TGTGCCAGTAGTATCCTACAGCGACAGGGGTATCCTGAAGCTTTCTTT
CASSILQRQGYPEAFF
>NA|TRBV9|NA|TRBJ2-7
TGTGCCAGCAGCGTAGATTGGCGCTACGAGCAGTACTTC
CASSVDWRYEQYF
>NA|TRBV7-2|NA|TRBJ1-1
TGTGCCAGCAGCTTAGGTGCAGGCATGAACACTGAAGCTTTCTTT
CASSLGAGMNTEAFF
>NA|TRBV11-3|NA|TRBJ2-7
TGTGCCAGCAGCTTCGGGACGCTCTCCTACGAGCAGTACTTC
CASSFGTLSYEQYF
>TRBD2|TRBV11-3|once|TRBJ2-3
TGTGCCAGCAGCCCATGGGGGGGTGGGGATACGCAGTATTTT
CASSPWGGGDTQYF
>NA|TRBV5-1|NA|TRBJ1-2
TGCGCCAGCAGCTTTACGCAGGACTATGGCTACACCTTC
CASSFTQDYGYTF
>TRBD1|TRBV7-8|NA|TRBJ2-7
TGTGCCAGCAGCTTACGGGAAGGGGGCTTCTACGAGCAGTACTTC
CASSLREGGFYEQYF
>NA|TRBV4-1|NA|TRBJ2-7
TGCGCCAGCAGCCAAGATAATAAGGGCTACGAGCAGTACTTC
CASSQDNKGYEQYF
>NA|TRBV6-6|NA|TRBJ1-1
TGTGCCAGCAGTAACAGGGCCATGAACACTGAAGCTTTCTTT
CASSNRAMNTEAFF
>NA|TRBV24-1|NA|TRBJ2-3
TGTGCCACCAGTGATTTGCAACCTGGCGATAGCGGCACAGATACGCAGTATTTT
CATSDLQPGDSGTDTQYF
>NA|TRBV27|NA|TRBJ2-3
TGTGCCAGCAGTTTTGGTGCGGGTCGTGTCACAGATACGCAGTATTTT
CASSFGAGRVTDTQYF
>NA|TRBV6-6|NA|TRBJ1-5
TGTGCCAGCAGTTACCCTACAGGGTTCAATCAGCCCCAGCATTTT
CASSYPTGFNQPQHF
>TRBD2|TRBV6-6|NA|TRBJ2-5
TGTGCCAGCAGTTTCCTGACTCTAGCGGCTAAGTACTTC
CASSFLTLAAKYF
>TRBD2|TRBV7-3|NA|TRBJ2-1
TGTGCCAGCAGCCTTACTAGCGGGAGGTGGAATGAGCAGTTCTTC
CASSLTSGRWNEQFF
>NA|TRBV12-3/TRBV12-4|NA|TRBJ1-1
TGTGCCAGCAGCCCAGGGGAAGGGACTGAAGCTTTCTTT
CASSPGEGTEAFF
>TRBD2|TRBV5-1|NA|TRBJ2-5
TGCGCCAGCAGCCCGGGACTAGCGGGGCAAGAGACCCAGTACTTC
CASSPGLAGQETQYF
>NA|TRBV10-3|NA|TRBJ2-7
TGTGCCATCAGTGAGGACGCCATTACCTACGAGCAGTACTTC
CAISEDAITYEQYF
>TRBD1|TRBV29-1|few|TRBJ1-1
TGCAGCGGGGGACAGGGGCCCCTCGTCTTT
CSGGQGPLVF
>NA|TRBV29-1|few|TRBJ2-1
TGCAGCACCATGGCGGGGCCCTACAATGAGCAGTTCTTC
CSTMAGPYNEQFF
>TRBD2|TRBV4-2|NA|TRBJ2-1
TGTGCCAGCAGCGCCGTCGGGGCGGGGGGCGGTCGGAATGAGCAGTTCTTC
CASSAVGAGGGRNEQFF
>NA|TRBV7-2|NA|TRBJ2-2
TGTGCCAGCAGCTTAGAACCGGGCCGCGTCACCGGGGAGCTGTTTTTT
CASSLEPGRVTGELFF
>TRBD1|TRBV2|NA|TRBJ1-2
TGTGCCAGCAGTGACTGGACAGGGGCCGGCTACACCTTC
CASSDWTGAGYTF
>NA|TRBV18|NA|TRBJ2-3
TGTGCCAGCTCACCATTTAGCGGAAGCACAGATACGCAGTATTTT
CASSPFSGSTDTQYF
>TRBD1|TRBV7-2|NA|TRBJ2-7
TGTGCCAGCAGCTTCGGACAGGGGGCGCTTAGGCAGTACTTC
CASSFGQGALRQYF
>NA|TRBV4-1|few|TRBJ2-2
TGCGCCAGCAGCCTACCGAACCTAGTGGGCACCGGGGAGCTGTTTTTT
CASSLPNLVGTGELFF
>TRBD1|TRBV5-4|NA|TRBJ1-2
TGTGCCAGCAGCGTAGACAGGGATCCCGCGTTAGCTGGCTACACCTTC
CASSVDRDPALAGYTF
>NA|TRBV7-9|medium-sized|TRBJ2-1
TGTGCCAGCAGCTTACAGTTAAGGACAGTTTCCTACAATGAGCAGTTCTTC
CASSLQLRTVSYNEQFF
>NA|TRBV6-5|NA|TRBJ1-2
TGTGCTAGCAGAGACTCGGGACAACACTATGGCTACACCTTC
CASRDSGQHYGYTF
>TRBD1|TRBV27|NA|TRBJ2-2
TGTGCCAGCAGTCATAACAGGGGTTCCGGGGAGCTGTTTTTT
CASSHNRGSGELFF
>TRBD2|TRBV7-3|NA|TRBJ2-5
TGTGCCAGCAGCTTTGCGGGAGGTGGAGAGACCCAGTACTTC
CASSFAGGGETQYF